The sequence of this TCR beta chain was determined in a study of long-term antiretroviral therapy in people with HIV. Run at survey level, the immunoSEQ assay was version v3.0. Repertoires were generated with immunoSEQ multiplex PCR, while TCRdb's copy carries only in-frame clones and drops some. The sample records 20,000 to 25,000 clones, around 86% being singletons. This CDR3 has 15 residues. CDR1 is WSHSY, CDR2 SAAADI, per germline. Deletions cut 6 bases from V and 0 bases from J, with 12 bases between. The sample in question was unsorted PBMCs, obtained 1.9 years after starting antiretroviral therapy. V usage is TRBV10-2 and J usage is TRBJ1-5, with TRBD1 as a possible D gene (6 bases). The clonotype comes from a woman younger than 45 with HIV. The CDR3 reads CASSAGTFSNQPQHF. As DNA, the CDR3 is TGCGCCAGCAGCGCCGGGACATTTAGCAATCAGCCCCAGCATTTT.